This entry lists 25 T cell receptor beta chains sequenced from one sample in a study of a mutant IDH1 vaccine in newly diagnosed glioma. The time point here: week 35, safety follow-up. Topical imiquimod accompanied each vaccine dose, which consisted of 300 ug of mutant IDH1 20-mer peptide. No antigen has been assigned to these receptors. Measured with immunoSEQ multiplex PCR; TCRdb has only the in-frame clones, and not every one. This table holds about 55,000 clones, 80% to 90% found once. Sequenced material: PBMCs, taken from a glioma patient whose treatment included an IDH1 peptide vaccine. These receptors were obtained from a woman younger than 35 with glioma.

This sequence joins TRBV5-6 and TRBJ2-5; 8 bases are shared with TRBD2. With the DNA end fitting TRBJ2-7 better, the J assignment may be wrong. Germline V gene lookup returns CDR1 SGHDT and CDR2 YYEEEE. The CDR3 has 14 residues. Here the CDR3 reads CASSWTSRKGEQYF. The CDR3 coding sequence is TGTGCCAGCAGCTGGACTAGCAGGAAGGGCGAGCAGTACTTC.

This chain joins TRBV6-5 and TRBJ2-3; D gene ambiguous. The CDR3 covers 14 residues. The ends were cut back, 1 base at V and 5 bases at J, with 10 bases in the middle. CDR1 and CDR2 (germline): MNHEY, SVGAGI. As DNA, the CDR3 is TGTGCCAGCAGTTACTACCTTGCGGAAGATACGCAGTATTTT. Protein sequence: CASSYYLAEDTQYF.

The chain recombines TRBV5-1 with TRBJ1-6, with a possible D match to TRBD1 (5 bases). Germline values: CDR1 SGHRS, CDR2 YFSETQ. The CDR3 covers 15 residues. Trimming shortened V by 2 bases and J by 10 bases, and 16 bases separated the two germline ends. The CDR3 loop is CASSLTGDGVSPLHF. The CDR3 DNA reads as TGCGCCAGCAGCTTAACAGGTGATGGGGTCTCACCCCTCCACTTT.

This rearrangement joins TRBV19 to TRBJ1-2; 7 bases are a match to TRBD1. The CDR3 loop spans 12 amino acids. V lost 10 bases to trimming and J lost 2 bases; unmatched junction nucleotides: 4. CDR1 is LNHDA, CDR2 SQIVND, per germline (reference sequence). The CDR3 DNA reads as TGTGCCACGGGACAGACCAACTATGGCTACACCTTC. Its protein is CATGQTNYGYTF.

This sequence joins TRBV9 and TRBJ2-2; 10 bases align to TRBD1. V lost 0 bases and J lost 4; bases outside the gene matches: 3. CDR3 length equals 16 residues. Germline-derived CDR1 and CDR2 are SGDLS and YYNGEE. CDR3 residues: CASSVGWTGGTGELFF. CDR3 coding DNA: TGTGCCAGCAGCGTAGGTTGGACAGGGGGCACCGGGGAGCTGTTTTTT.

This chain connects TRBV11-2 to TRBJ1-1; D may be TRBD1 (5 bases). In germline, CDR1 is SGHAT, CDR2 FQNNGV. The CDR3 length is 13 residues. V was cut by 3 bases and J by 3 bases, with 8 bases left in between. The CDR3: CASSFRADTEAFF. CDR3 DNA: TGTGCCAGCAGCTTCAGGGCCGACACTGAAGCTTTCTTT.

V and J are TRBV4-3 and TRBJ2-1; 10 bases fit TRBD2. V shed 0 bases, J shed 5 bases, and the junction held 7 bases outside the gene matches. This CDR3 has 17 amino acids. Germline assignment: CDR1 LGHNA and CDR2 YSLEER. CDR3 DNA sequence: TGCGCCAGCAGCCAAGATAACGAGCGGGGGGGTAACAATGAGCAGTTCTTC. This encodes CASSQDNERGGNNEQFF.

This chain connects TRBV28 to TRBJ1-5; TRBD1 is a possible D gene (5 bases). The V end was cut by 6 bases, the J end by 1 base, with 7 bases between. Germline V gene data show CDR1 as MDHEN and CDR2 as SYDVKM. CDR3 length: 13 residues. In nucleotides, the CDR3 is TGTGCCAGCAGCGACAGAAGCAATCAGCCCCAGCATTTT. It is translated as CASSDRSNQPQHF. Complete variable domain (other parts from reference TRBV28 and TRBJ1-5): DVKVTQSSRYLVKRTGEKVFLECVQDMDHENMFWYRQDPGLGLRLIYFSYDVKMKEKGDIPEGYSVSREKKERFSLILESASTNQTSMYLCASSDRSNQPQHFGDGTRLSIL.

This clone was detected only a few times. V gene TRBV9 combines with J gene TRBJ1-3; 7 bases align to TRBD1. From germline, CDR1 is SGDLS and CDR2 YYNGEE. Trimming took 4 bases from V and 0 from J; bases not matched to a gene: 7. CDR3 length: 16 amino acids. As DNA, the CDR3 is TGTGCCAGCAGCTCCTCGACAGGGTTCTCTGGAAACACCATATATTTT. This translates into CASSSSTGFSGNTIYF.

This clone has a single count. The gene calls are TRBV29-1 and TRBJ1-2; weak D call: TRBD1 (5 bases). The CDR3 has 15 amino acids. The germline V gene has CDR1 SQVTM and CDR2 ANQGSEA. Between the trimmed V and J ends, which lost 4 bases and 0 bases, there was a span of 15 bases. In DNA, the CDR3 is TGCAGCGTTGGGGGAGGGGATACTTCTAACTATGGCTACACCTTC. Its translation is CSVGGGDTSNYGYTF. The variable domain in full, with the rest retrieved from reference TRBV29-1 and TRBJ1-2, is SAVISQKPSRDICQRGTSLTIQCQVDSQVTMMFWYRQQPGQSLTLIATANQGSEATYESGFVIDKFPISRPNLTFSTLTVSNMSPEDSSIYLCSVGGGDTSNYGYTFGSGTRLTVV.

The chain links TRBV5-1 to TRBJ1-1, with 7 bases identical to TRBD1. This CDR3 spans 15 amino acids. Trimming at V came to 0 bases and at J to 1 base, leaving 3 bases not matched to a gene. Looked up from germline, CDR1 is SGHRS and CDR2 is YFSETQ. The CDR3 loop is CASSLATGPNTEAFF. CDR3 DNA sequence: TGCGCCAGCAGCTTGGCGACAGGGCCGAACACTGAAGCTTTCTTT.

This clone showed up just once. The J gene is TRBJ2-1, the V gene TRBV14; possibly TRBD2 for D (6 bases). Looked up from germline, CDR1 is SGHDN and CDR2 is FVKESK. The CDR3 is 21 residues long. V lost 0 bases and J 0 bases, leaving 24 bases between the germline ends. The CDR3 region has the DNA TGTGCCAGCAGCCAAGATCTGTCACTAGCTGATGCCCGGAGCTCCTACAATGAGCAGTTCTTC. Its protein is CASSQDLSLADARSSYNEQFF.

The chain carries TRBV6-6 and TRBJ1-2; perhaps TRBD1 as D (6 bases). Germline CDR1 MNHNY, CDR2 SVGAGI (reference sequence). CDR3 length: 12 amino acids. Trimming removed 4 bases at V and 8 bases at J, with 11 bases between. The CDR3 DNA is TGTGCCAGCAGTTTAGGGGGTGGCGGCTACACCTTC. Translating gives CASSLGGGGYTF.

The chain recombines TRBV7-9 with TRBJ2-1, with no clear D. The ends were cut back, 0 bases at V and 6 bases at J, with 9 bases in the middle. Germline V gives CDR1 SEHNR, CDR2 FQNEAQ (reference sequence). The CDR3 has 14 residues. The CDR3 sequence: CASSLAGWVNEQFF. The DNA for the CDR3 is TGTGCCAGCAGCTTAGCGGGGTGGGTCAATGAGCAGTTCTTC.

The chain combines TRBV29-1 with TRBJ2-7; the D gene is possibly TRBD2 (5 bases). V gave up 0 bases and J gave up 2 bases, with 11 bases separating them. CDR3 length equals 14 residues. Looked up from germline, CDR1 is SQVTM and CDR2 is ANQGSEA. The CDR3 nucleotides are TGCAGCGTTGAAGATTCGGAGGACCCCTACGAGCAGTACTTC. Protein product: CSVEDSEDPYEQYF.

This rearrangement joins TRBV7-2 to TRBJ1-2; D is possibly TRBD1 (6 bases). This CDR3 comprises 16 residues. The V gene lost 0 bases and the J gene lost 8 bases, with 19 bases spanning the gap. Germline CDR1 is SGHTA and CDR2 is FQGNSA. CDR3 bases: TGTGCCAGCAGCTTAGCGTGGGACAACGGGATACGCGGCTACACCTTC. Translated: CASSLAWDNGIRGYTF.

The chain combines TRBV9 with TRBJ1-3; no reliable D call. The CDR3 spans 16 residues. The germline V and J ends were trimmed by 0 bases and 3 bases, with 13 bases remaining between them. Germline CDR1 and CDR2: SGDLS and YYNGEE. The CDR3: CASSVGAGYYGNTIYF. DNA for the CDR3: TGTGCCAGCAGCGTAGGAGCGGGGTACTATGGAAACACCATATATTTT.

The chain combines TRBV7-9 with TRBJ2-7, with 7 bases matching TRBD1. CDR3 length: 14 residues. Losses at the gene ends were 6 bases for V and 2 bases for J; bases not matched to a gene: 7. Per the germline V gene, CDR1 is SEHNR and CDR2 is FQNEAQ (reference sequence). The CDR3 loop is CASRRQGSPYEQYF. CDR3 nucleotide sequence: TGTGCCAGCAGGAGACAGGGATCCCCCTACGAGCAGTACTTC.

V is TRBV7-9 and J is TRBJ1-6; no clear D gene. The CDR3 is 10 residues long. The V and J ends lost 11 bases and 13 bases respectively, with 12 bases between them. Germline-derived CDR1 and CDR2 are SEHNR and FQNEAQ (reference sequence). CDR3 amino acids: CAGRSPPLHF. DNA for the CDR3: TGTGCCGGCCGGTCGCCCCCCCTCCACTTT. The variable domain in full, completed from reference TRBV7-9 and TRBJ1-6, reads DTGVSQNPRHKITKRGQNVTFRCDPISEHNRLYWYRQTLGQGPEFLTYFQNEAQLEKSRLLSDRFSAERPKGSFSTLEIQRTEQGDSAMYLCAGRSPPLHFGNGTRLTVT.

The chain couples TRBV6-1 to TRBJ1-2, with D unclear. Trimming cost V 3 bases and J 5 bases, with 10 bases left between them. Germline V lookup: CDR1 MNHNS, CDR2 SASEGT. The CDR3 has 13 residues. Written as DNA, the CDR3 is TGTGCCAGCAGTGAGAGGGTTCCTTATGGCTACACCTTC. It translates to CASSERVPYGYTF.

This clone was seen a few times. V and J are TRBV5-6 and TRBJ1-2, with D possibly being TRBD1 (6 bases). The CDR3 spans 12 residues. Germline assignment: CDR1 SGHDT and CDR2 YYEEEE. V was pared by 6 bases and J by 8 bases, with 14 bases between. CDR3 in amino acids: CASTLTGSGYTF. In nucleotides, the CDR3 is TGTGCCAGCACCTTAACAGGGTCAGGCTACACCTTC.

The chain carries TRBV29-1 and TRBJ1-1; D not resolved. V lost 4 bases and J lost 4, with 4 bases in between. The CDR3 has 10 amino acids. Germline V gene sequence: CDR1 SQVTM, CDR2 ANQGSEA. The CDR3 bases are TGCAGCGTTGTAGCCACTGAAGCTTTCTTT. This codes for CSVVATEAFF.

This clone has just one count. The CDR3 region is CASSQLTGGEQYF. The CDR3, as DNA: TGCGCCAGCAGTCAATTGACGGGGGGCGAGCAGTACTTC. V usage is TRBV23-1 and J usage is TRBJ2-7; TRBD2 matches 7 bases. TRBV23-1 belongs to the ORF category, with a function that is uncertain. J was trimmed by 6 bases and V by 1 base; bases with no gene match: 3. This CDR3 spans 13 amino acids.

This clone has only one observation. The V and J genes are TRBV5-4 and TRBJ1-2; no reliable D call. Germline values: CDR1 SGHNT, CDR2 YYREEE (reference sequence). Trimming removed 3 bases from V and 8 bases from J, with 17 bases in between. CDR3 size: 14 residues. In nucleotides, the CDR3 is TGTGCCAGCAGCTGGCCCCCCCATCCCGGGGGCTACACCTTC. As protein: CASSWPPHPGGYTF.

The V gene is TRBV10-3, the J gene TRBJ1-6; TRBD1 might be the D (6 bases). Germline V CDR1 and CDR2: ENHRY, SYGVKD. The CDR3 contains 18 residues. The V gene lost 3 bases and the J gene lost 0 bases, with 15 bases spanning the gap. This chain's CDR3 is CAISDGTGHTSYNSPLHF. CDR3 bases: TGTGCCATCAGTGACGGAACGGGACATACCTCCTATAATTCACCCCTCCACTTT.